These T cell receptor beta chains were read from a single sample in a study of T cells in Graves' hyperthyroidism and ophthalmopathy. A single record per CDR3 protein comes from TCRdb applying MiXCR to the multiplex PCR reads. The table lists roughly 710,000 distinct CDR3 sequences, about 35% of them singletons. Sequencing was performed on blood. All receptors derive from a woman between 35 and 50 years old with Graves' hyperthyroidism. Each CDR3 is given without its conserved first and last residue. Some rows have no size entry. The others give once, few or many, or a class for an expanded clone.

J	size	V	CDR3
TRBJ2-7	NA	TRBV25-1	ASNLRRRPFYEQY
TRBJ1-4	many	TRBV7-2	ASSLVTGVDEKLF
TRBJ1-2	many	TRBV5-4	ASKDGDYGYT
TRBJ2-5	NA	TRBV20-1	SARVGTGGAPTQY
TRBJ1-4	NA	TRBV30	AWAGTGGRRVI
TRBJ1-2	NA	TRBV7-8	ASSLDQGQGEGYT
TRBJ1-1	NA	TRBV10-1	ASSGPTSSWGPTEAF
TRBJ1-1	many	TRBV7-3	ASSLKRYTEAF
TRBJ1-5	NA	TRBV29-1	SAQGASNQPQH
TRBJ1-4	many	TRBV20-1	SASAQENNLF
TRBJ2-7	few	TRBV4-2	ASSQDWAGYEQY
TRBJ2-7	many	TRBV10-3	AISRTSGTVYEQY
TRBJ1-5	NA	TRBV4-1	ASSQVGGGAQH
TRBJ2-2	NA	TRBV19	ASSFRDSPTGELF
TRBJ2-2	many	TRBV10-3	AISDLPGGAGELF
TRBJ1-6	NA	TRBV6-5	ASSYARDSSYNSPLH
TRBJ2-7	few	TRBV5-5	ARSDGPSYEQY
TRBJ2-3	NA	TRBV11-2	ASSHPGTGRIDTQY
TRBJ1-3	many	TRBV2	ASSGTGGGNTIY
TRBJ1-4	NA	TRBV7-2	ASSGGSRLEGEKLF